This T cell receptor beta chain was documented in a study of blood T cell repertoires in COVID-19. Study at large: Samples came from the United States, Italy and Spain, spanning acute and convalescent COVID-19.

The age range of participants was about 18 to 89 years, with residence in about 25 US areas. Cohorts were assigned according to the clinical history that participants reported. Recovery meant two consecutive negative NP/OP PCR tests, professional clearance, or resolved symptoms. From germline, CDR1 is SGHNT and CDR2 YYREEE (reference sequence). The V and J ends lost 3 bases and 5 bases, in that order; junction bases with no gene match: 2. The CDR3 spans 14 residues. The repertoire was sequenced with immunoSEQ multiplex PCR; TCRdb's copy has only in-frame clones and lacks some. Seen here are around 380,000 clones, more than 75% observed once, and the top ten hold 1% to 1.5%.

The sequence derives from a man aged 25 to 45 who had recovered from COVID-19. Sample: PBMCs or T cells enriched from blood (not recorded which). The rearrangement joins TRBV5-4 to TRBJ1-5; 10 bases line up with TRBD1. The CDR3 reads CASSSDRGDQPQHF. The DNA for the CDR3 is TGTGCCAGCAGCTCGGACAGGGGGGATCAGCCCCAGCATTTT.